This TCR beta chain was documented in a study of tumor and adjacent non-tumor tissue in lung cancer. Study background: There were about 12 adenocarcinoma, a couple of squamous cell carcinoma and 1 small cell lung cancer cases. The study's findings and limits: Normal lung showed higher cumulative top 100 clone frequency than tumor. Tumor TCR diversity, when higher, was linked to shorter survival.

This sample's RNA came from whole unsorted tissue. Newly diagnosed lung cancer patients had thoracic surgery in China, August–November 2014, without prior chemotherapy. The library came from three nested PCR rounds adapted from ARM-PCR protocols. TCRdb recomputed calls from the multiplex PCR reads with MiXCR, one row per CDR3 protein. The sample consists of about 200,000 distinct CDR3 sequences, 60% to 85% of them appearing once. Germline CDR1 is SGHNT and CDR2 is YENEEA. The CDR3 is made up of 15 amino acids. About this clonotype: Its antigen is not known. This sequence may be a read error, since a much larger clone differs from it by one base.

The V gene is TRBV11-3, the J gene TRBJ1-1, with 7 bases matching TRBD1. This TCR was recovered from a man in his sixties with non-small cell lung cancer. Sequencing used lung tumor tissue. The DNA for the CDR3 is TGTGCCAACAGCACGCGGGACAGTTTAGGGACTGAAGCTTTCTTT. This encodes CANSTRDSLGTEAFF.